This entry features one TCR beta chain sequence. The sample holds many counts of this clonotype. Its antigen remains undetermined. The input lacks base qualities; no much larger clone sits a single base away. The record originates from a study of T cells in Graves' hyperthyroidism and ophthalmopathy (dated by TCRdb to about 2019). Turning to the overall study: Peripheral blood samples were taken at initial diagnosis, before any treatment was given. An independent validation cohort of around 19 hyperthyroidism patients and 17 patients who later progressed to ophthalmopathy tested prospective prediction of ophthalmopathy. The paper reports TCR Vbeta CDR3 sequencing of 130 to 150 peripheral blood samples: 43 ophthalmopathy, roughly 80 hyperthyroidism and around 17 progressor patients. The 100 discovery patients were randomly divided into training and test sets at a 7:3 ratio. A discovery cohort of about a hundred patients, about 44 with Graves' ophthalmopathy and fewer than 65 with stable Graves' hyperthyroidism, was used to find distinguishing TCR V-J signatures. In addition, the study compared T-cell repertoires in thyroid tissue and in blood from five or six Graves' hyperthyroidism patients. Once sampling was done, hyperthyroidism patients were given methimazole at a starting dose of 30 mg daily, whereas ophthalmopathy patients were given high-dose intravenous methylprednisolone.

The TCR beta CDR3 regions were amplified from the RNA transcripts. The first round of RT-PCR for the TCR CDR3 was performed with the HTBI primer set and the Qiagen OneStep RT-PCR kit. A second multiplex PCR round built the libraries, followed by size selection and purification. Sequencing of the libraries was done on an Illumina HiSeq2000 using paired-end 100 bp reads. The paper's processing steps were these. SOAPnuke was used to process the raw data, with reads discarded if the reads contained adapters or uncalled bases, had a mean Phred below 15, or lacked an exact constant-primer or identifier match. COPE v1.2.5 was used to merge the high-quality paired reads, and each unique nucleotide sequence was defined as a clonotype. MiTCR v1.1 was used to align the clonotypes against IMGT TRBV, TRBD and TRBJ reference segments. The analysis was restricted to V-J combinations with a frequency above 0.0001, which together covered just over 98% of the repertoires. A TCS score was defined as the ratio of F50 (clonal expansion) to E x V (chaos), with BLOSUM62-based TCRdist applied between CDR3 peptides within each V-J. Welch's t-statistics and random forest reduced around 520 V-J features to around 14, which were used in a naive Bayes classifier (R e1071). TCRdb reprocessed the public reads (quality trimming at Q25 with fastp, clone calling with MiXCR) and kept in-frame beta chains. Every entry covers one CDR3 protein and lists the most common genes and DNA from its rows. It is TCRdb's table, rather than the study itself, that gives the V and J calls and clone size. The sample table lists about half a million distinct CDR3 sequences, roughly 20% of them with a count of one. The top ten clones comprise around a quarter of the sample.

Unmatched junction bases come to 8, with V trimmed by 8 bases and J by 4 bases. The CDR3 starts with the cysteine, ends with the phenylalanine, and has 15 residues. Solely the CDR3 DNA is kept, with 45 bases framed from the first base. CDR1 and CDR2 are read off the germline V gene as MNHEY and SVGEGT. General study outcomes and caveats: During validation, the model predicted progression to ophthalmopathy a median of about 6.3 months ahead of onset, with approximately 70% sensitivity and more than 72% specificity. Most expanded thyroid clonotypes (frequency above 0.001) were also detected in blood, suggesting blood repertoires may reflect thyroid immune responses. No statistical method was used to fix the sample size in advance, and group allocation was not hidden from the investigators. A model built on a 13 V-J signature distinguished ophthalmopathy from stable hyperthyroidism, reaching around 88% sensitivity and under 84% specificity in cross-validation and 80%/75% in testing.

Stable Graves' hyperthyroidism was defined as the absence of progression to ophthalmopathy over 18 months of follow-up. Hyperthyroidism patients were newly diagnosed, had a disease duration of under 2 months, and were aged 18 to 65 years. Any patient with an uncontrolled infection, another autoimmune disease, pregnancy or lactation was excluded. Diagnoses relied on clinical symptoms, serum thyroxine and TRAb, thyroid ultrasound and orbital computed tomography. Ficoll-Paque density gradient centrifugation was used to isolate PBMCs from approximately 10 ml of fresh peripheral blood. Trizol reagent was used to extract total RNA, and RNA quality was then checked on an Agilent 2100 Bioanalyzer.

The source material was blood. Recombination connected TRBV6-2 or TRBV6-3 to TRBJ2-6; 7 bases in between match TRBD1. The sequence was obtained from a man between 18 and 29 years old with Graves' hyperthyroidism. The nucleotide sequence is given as TGTGCCAGCGCTACAGGGGAAGAAGGGGCCAACGTCCTGACTTTC. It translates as CASATGEEGANVLTF.